The entry below describes one T cell receptor beta chain. Its antigen is not identified. Time point meaning: newly diagnosed GD, antithyroid drugs for less than 3 months. There was RNA extracted from PBMCs, and the TCR library was made from it. This entry is derived from a study of regulatory T cells in long-lasting Graves disease. The overall study: New Graves' disease cases had less than 3 months of antithyroid drugs.

Findings and limits, study-wide: Whereas 900 to 1,000 public clonotypes were shared by new patients, persistent patients shared more, at under 3,000.

Arm-PCR of CDR3 regions with iRepertoire HTBI primers generated TCR beta libraries. One entry per CDR3 protein results from TCRdb running MiXCR on the multiplex PCR reads. The data show roughly 350,000 distinct CDR3 sequences, approximately 15% seen once. The CDR3 runs 15 residues. Germline V gives CDR1 DFQATT, CDR2 SNEGSKA (reference sequence). V gave up 0 bases and J gave up 0 bases, with 9 bases separating them. This same sample was also part of a study on T cells in Graves' hyperthyroidism and ophthalmopathy.

The chain couples TRBV20-1 to TRBJ2-1; D remains unclear. This receptor was identified in a man aged 40-49 years with Graves disease. This specimen consisted of peripheral blood mononuclear cells (PBMCs), obtained at new diagnosis, from a patient treated with antithyroid drugs. CDR3 residues: CSARDPQRSYNEQFF. DNA for the CDR3: TGCAGTGCTAGAGATCCACAGCGCTCCTACAATGAGCAGTTCTTC.